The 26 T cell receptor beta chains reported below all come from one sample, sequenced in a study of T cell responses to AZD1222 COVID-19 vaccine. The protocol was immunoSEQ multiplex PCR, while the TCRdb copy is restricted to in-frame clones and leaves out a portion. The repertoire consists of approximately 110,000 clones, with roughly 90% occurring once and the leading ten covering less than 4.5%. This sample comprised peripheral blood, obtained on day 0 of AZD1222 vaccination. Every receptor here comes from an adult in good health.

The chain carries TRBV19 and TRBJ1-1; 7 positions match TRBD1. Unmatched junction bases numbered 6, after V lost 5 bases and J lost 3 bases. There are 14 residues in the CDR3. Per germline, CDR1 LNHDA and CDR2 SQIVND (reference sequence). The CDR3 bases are TGTGCCAGTAGTGAAGGGACAGATTACACTGAAGCTTTCTTT. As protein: CASSEGTDYTEAFF.

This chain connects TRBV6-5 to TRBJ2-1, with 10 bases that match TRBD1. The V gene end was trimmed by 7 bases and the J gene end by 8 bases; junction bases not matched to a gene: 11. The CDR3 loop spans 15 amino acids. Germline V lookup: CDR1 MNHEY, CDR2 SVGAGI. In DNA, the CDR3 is TGTGCCAGCAACATGAGACAGGGGGCTGGGGATGAGCAGTTCTTC. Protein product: CASNMRQGAGDEQFF.

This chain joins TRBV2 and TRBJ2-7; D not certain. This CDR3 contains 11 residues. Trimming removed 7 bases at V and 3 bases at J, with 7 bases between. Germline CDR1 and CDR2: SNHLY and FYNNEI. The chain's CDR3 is CASIARYEQYF. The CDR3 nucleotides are TGTGCCAGCATAGCCCGCTACGAGCAGTACTTC.

CDR3 DNA sequence: TGTGCCAGCAGCCATCTCTCTGGAAACACCATATATTTT. Amino acids: CASSHLSGNTIYF. This chain joins TRBV5-5 and TRBJ1-3, with no clear D. The V gene lost 4 bases and the J gene lost 0 bases, with 5 bases spanning the gap. The CDR3 extends over 13 amino acids. The germline V gene encodes CDR1 SGHKS and CDR2 YYEKEE (reference sequence).

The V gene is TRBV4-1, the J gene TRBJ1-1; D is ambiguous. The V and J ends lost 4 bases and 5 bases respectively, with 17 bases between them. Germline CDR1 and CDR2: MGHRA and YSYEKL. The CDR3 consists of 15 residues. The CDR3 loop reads CASSRIVVRETEAFF. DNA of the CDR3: TGCGCCAGCAGCCGAATCGTCGTAAGGGAGACTGAAGCTTTCTTT.

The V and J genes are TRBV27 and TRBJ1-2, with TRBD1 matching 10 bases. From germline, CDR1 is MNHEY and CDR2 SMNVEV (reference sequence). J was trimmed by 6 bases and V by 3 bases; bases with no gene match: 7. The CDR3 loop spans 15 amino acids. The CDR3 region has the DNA TGTGCCAGCAGTTTTCCCCAGACAGGGGGCAATGGCTACACCTTC. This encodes CASSFPQTGGNGYTF.

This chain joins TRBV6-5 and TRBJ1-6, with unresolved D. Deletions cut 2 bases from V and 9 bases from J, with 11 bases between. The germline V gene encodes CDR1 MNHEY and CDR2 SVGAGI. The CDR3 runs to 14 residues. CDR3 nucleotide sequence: TGTGCCAGCAGTTACGGACGGTGGAGTTCACCCCTCCACTTT. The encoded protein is CASSYGRWSSPLHF.

DNA of the CDR3: TGTGCCAGCGGGGGACAGGTTAATGGCTACACCTTC. Amino acid sequence: CASGGQVNGYTF. This chain joins TRBV6-5 and TRBJ1-2; 8 bases map to TRBD1. The CDR3 length is 12 residues. V lost 8 bases to trimming and J lost 6 bases; unmatched junction nucleotides: 5. The germline CDR1 and CDR2 sequences are MNHEY and SVGAGI.

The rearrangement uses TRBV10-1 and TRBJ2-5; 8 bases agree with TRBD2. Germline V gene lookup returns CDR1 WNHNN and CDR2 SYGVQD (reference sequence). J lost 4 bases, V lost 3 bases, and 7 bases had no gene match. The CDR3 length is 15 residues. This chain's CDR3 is CASSEDGRGRETQYF. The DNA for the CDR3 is TGCGCCAGCAGTGAAGACGGGAGGGGTCGAGAGACCCAGTACTTC.

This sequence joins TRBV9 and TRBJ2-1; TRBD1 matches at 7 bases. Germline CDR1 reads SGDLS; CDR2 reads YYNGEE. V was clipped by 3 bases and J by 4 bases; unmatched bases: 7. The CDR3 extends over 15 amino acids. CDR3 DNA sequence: TGTGCCAGCAGCGCCCGACAGGGACGATACAATGAGCAGTTCTTC. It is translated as CASSARQGRYNEQFF.

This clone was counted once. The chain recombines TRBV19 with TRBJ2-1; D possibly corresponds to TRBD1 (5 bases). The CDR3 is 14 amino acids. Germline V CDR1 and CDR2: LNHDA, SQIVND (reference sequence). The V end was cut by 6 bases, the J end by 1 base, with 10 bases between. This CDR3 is CASRGRVSYNEQFF. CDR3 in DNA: TGTGCCAGTAGGGGGCGAGTATCCTACAATGAGCAGTTCTTC.

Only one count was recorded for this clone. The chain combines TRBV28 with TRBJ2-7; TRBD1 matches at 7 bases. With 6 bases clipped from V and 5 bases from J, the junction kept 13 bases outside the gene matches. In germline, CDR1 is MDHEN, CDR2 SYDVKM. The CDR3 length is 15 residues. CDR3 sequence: CASSELTGNGDEQYF. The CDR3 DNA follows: TGTGCCAGCAGCGAACTGACAGGGAACGGTGACGAGCAGTACTTC.

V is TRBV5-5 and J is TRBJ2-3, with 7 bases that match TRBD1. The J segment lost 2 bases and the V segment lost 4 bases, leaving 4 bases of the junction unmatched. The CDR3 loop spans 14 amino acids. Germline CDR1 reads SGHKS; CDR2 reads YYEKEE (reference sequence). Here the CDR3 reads CASSTGVVTDTQYF. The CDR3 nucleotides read TGTGCCAGCAGCACAGGGGTAGTCACAGATACGCAGTATTTT.

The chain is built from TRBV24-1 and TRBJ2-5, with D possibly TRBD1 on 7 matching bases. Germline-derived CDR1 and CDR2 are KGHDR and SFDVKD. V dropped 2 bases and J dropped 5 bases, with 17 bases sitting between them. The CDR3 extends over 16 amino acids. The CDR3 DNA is TGTGCCACCAGTGATTGGGCCGGGGGACAGTCGGAGACCCAGTACTTC. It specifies CATSDWAGGQSETQYF.

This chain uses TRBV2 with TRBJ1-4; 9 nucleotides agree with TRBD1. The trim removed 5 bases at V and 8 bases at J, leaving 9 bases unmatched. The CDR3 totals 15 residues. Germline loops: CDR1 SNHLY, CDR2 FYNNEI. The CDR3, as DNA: TGTGCCAGCAGTTCCCGGGACAGGGTTGGAGAAAAACTGTTTTTT. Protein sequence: CASSSRDRVGEKLFF. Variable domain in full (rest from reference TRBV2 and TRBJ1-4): EPEVTQTPSHQVTQMGQEVILRCVPISNHLYFYWYRQILGQKVEFLVSFYNNEISEKSEIFDDQFSVERPDGSNFTLKIRSTKLEDSAMYFCASSSRDRVGEKLFFGSGTQLSVL.

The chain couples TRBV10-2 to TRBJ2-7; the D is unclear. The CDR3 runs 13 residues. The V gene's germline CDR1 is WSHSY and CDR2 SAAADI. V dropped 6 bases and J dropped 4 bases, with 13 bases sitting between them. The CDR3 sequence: CASRTPQDYEQYF. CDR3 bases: TGCGCCAGCAGGACTCCCCAGGATTACGAGCAGTACTTC.

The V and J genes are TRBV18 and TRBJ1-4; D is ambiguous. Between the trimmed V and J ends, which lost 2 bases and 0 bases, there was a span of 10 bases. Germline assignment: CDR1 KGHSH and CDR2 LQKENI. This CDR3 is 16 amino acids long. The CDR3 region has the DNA TGTGCCAGCTCACCAGAAAACGGGGCAACTAATGAAAAACTGTTTTTT. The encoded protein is CASSPENGATNEKLFF.

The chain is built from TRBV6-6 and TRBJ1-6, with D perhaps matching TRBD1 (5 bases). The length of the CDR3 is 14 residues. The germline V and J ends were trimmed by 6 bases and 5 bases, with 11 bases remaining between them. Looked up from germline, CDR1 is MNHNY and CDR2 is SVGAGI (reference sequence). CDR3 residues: CASRADRNNSPLHF. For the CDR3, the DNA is TGTGCCAGCAGGGCAGACAGAAATAATTCACCCCTCCACTTT.

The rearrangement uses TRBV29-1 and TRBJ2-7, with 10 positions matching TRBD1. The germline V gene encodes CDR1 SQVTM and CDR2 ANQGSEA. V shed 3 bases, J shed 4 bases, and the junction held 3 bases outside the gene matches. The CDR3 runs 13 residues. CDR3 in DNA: TGCAGCGTTGAGCGGGACAGGGGATACGAGCAGTACTTC. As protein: CSVERDRGYEQYF.

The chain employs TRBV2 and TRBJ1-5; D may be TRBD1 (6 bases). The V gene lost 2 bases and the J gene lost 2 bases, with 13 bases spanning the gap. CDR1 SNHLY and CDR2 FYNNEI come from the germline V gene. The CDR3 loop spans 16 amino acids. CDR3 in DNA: TGTGCCAGCAGTGAATGGGGGCGGGGTGGCAATCAGCCCCAGCATTTT. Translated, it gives CASSEWGRGGNQPQHF.

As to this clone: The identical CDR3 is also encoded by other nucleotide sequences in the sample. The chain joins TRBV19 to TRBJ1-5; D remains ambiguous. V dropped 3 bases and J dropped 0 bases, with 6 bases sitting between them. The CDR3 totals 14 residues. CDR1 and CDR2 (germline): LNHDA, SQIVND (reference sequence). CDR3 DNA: TGTGCCAGTAGTATCGGACGTAGCAATCAGCCCCAGCATTTT. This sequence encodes CASSIGRSNQPQHF.

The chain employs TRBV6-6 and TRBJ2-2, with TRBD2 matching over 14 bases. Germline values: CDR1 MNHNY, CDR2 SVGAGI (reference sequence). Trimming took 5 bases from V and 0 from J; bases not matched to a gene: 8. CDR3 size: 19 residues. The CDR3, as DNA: TGTGCCAGCAGTCACCAAAGACTAGCGGGAGGGTCGAACACCGGGGAGCTGTTTTTT. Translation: CASSHQRLAGGSNTGELFF.

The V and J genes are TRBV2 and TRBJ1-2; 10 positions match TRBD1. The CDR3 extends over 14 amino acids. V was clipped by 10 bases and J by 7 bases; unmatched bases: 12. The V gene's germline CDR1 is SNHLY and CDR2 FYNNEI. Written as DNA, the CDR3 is TGTGCCACCCAACGGACAGGGGGTGAGGTTGGCTACACCTTC. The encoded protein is CATQRTGGEVGYTF.

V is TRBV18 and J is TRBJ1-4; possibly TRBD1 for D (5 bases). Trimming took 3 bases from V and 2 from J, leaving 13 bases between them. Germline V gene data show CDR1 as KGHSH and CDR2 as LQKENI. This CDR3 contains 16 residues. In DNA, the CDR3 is TGTGCCAGCTCACCGGGGCCTGCAACTACTAATGAAAAACTGTTTTTT. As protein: CASSPGPATTNEKLFF.

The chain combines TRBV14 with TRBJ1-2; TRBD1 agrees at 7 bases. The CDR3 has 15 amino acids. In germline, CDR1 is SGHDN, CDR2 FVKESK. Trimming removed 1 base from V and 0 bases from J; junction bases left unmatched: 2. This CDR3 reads CASSQATGANYGYTF. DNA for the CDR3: TGTGCCAGCAGCCAAGCCACAGGGGCTAACTATGGCTACACCTTC.

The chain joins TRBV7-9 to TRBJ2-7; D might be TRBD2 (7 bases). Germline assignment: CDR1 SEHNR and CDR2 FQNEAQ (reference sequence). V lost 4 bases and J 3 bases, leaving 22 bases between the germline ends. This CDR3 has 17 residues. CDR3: CASSYFGLGGVGYEQYF. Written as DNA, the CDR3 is TGTGCCAGCAGCTACTTTGGGTTAGGGGGGGTTGGCTACGAGCAGTACTTC.